This passage covers 26 T cell receptor beta chains from one sample sequenced in a study of T-cell memory formation after mild COVID-19. TCRdb analysed the 5' RACE reads with MiXCR anew, one entry per CDR3 protein. The sample lists around 60,000 distinct CDR3 sequences; over 7.5% were seen once. The sample consisted of PBMCs or a T cell subset sorted from them (not recorded which). These receptors all stem from a man aged 18 to 29 who had mild COVID-19 (a few samples of this study predate the infection). Cell type and time point are not known.

This clonotype is termed medium-sized. The J gene is TRBJ1-1, the V gene TRBV7-6; weak D call: TRBD1 (6 bases). This CDR3 spans 13 amino acids. The germline V gene encodes CDR1 SGHVS and CDR2 FNYEAQ. The V and J ends lost 5 bases and 8 bases respectively, with 15 bases between them. The CDR3 DNA reads as TGTGCCAGCAGCGTACAAACAGGGACCGAAGCTTTCTTT. Residues: CASSVQTGTEAFF.

On this clonotype itself: A much larger clone lies one base from this, so it may be a read error. The chain has TRBV5-1 and TRBJ2-7; 10 bases agree with TRBD1. This CDR3 is built from 13 residues. The germline V gene has CDR1 SGHRS and CDR2 YFSETQ. CDR3 nucleotide sequence: TGCGACAGCAGCAAGGGGGACAGGGGCGAGCAGTACGTC. Its protein is CDSSKGDRGEQYV.

This clonotype came up many times. The chain uses TRBV12-3 or TRBV12-4 and TRBJ1-1; 7 bases line up with TRBD1. CDR3 size: 13 residues. Unmatched junction bases numbered 9, after V lost 6 bases and J lost 8 bases. The CDR3 DNA reads as TGTGCCAGCAGCCTGGACAGGACGACCGAAGCTTTCTTT. Protein sequence: CASSLDRTTEAFF.

This chain connects TRBV7-9 to TRBJ2-4, with D possibly matching TRBD2 (6 bases). V gave up 5 bases and J gave up 5 bases, with 7 bases separating them. Germline assignment: CDR1 SEHNR and CDR2 FQNEAQ (reference sequence). This CDR3 is built from 12 residues. The chain's CDR3 is CASSPGENIQYF. The DNA for the CDR3 is TGTGCCAGCAGCCCGGGGGAAAACATTCAGTACTTC. The full variable domain, rest sourced from reference TRBV7-9 and TRBJ2-4, is DTGVSQNPRHKITKRGQNVTFRCDPISEHNRLYWYRQTLGQGPEFLTYFQNEAQLEKSRLLSDRFSAERPKGSFSTLEIQRTEQGDSAMYLCASSPGENIQYFGAGTRLSVL.

CDR3 coding DNA: TGCGCCAGCAGCCCGGGATCAGGGGATCTCGAGCAGTACTTC. It encodes CASSPGSGDLEQYF. The chain employs TRBV5-1 and TRBJ2-7; D is possibly TRBD1 (6 bases). V dropped 4 bases and J dropped 6 bases, with 17 bases sitting between them. The CDR3 consists of 14 residues. The germline CDR1 and CDR2 sequences are SGHRS and YFSETQ.

This clonotype was seen only a few times. This sequence joins TRBV4-1 and TRBJ2-3; no definite D call. The germline gives CDR1 MGHRA, CDR2 YSYEKL. This CDR3 has 12 residues. Trimming took 4 bases from V and 4 from J, leaving 6 bases between them. The CDR3 loop is CASSRVSDTQYF. The CDR3 DNA is TGCGCCAGCAGCCGCGTTTCAGATACGCAGTATTTT.

This chain connects TRBV12-3 or TRBV12-4 to TRBJ1-4; D call uncertain. V lost 3 bases to trimming and J lost 5 bases, with 7 bases between them. This CDR3 is built from 13 residues. CDR3 sequence: CASSLRENEKLFF. In nucleotides, the CDR3 is TGTGCCAGCAGTTTGCGGGAAAATGAAAAACTGTTTTTT.

This clonotype was found a few times. The CDR3 sequence: CATSDLDGKETQYF. For the CDR3, the DNA is TGTGCCACCAGTGATCTCGACGGCAAGGAGACCCAGTACTTC. The chain uses TRBV24-1 and TRBJ2-5; no clear D. The V gene lost 3 bases and the J gene lost 5 bases, with 12 bases spanning the gap. CDR3 length: 14 residues. Germline-derived CDR1 and CDR2 are KGHDR and SFDVKD.

This clonotype was counted between two and nine times. The rearrangement links TRBV2 to TRBJ1-4; D is possibly TRBD1 (5 bases). V was shortened by 5 bases and J by 5 bases, with 12 bases between the two germline ends. This CDR3 is built from 14 residues. CDR1 is SNHLY, CDR2 FYNNEI, per germline. CDR3 bases: TGTGCCAGCAGTTCGACAGACGGAAATGAAAAACTGTTTTTT. Residues: CASSSTDGNEKLFF.

This clonotype was detected ten times or more. V is TRBV4-3 and J is TRBJ2-5; perhaps D is TRBD1 or TRBD2 (5 bases each). CDR1 and CDR2 from the germline V gene are LGHNA and YSLEER. Trimming removed 5 bases at V and 1 base at J, with 11 bases between. This CDR3 is 14 amino acids long. CDR3 amino acids: CASSGGPLQETQYF. The CDR3 DNA reads as TGCGCCAGCAGCGGGGGACCCCTCCAAGAGACCCAGTACTTC.

This sequence joins TRBV4-1 and TRBJ1-2; 11 positions agree with TRBD1. Trimming took 6 bases from V and 8 from J; bases not matched to a gene: 2. The germline V gene has CDR1 MGHRA and CDR2 YSYEKL. The CDR3 runs to 12 residues. The CDR3 nucleotides read TGCGCCAGCAGGCGGGACAGGGGGGGCTACACCTTC. Protein product: CASRRDRGGYTF.

This clonotype was picked up many times. The rearrangement links TRBV5-5 to TRBJ2-1; D possibly corresponds to TRBD2 (6 bases). CDR1 and CDR2 (germline): SGHKS, YYEKEE (reference sequence). Trimming left V 4 bases short and J 8 bases short, with 13 bases between. This CDR3 is built from 13 residues. CDR3 region: CASSRQSGDEQFF. The CDR3 DNA reads as TGTGCCAGCAGCCGTCAGTCGGGGGATGAGCAGTTCTTC. The whole variable domain, filled in from reference TRBV5-5 and TRBJ2-1, reads DAGVTQSPTHLIKTRGQQVTLRCSPISGHKSVSWYQQVLGQGPQFIFQYYEKEERGRGNFPDRFSARQFPNYSSELNVNALLLGDSALYLCASSRQSGDEQFFGPGTRLTVL.

This clonotype was found many times. V and J are TRBV20-1 and TRBJ2-2; 12 bases line up with TRBD2. V lost 2 bases, J lost 6 bases, and 7 bases stayed unmatched. This CDR3 comprises 16 residues. Germline V gene data show CDR1 as DFQATT and CDR2 as SNEGSKA (reference sequence). In DNA, the CDR3 is TGCAGTGCTAGACTACCAGGGACTAGCGGGTCCGGGGAGCTGTTTTTT. Translated, it gives CSARLPGTSGSGELFF.

The chain links TRBV7-2 to TRBJ2-7; 15 bases match TRBD2. V dropped 5 bases and J dropped 7; count of bases not matched to a gene: 12. The germline gives CDR1 SGHTA, CDR2 FQGNSA. The CDR3 covers 17 residues. Here the CDR3 reads CASSISGTSGGRGEQYF. Here the CDR3 DNA reads TGTGCCAGCAGCATCTCCGGGACTAGCGGGGGGAGGGGTGAGCAGTACTTC.

This clonotype appeared a few times. This sequence joins TRBV6-5 and TRBJ1-3; no reliable D call. CDR1 and CDR2 (germline): MNHEY, SVGAGI. This CDR3 contains 15 residues. V was cut by 0 bases and J by 0 bases, with 6 bases left in between. CDR3 amino acids: CASSYSTFSGNTIYF. CDR3 nucleotides: TGTGCCAGCAGTTACTCTACTTTCTCTGGAAACACCATATATTTT.

Ten or more counts support this clonotype. The chain recombines TRBV28 with TRBJ1-1; TRBD1 is a possible D gene (5 bases). Germline CDR1 reads MDHEN; CDR2 reads SYDVKM. This CDR3 has 13 amino acids. V was cut by 7 bases and J by 4 bases, with 13 bases left in between. CDR3 in amino acids: CASTLYGTTEAFF. CDR3 sequence (DNA): TGTGCCAGCACCCTATATGGGACCACTGAAGCTTTCTTT.

The chain uses TRBV12-3 or TRBV12-4 and TRBJ1-2; D gene ambiguous. V gave up 4 bases and J gave up 1 base, with 7 bases separating them. The CDR3 has 13 residues. CDR3 loop: CASSSFINYGYTF. As DNA, the CDR3 is TGTGCCAGCAGTTCCTTTATTAACTATGGCTACACCTTC.

This clonotype was recorded a few times. The chain links TRBV9 to TRBJ1-2, with D perhaps matching TRBD1 (6 bases). Trimming stripped 4 bases from V and 4 bases from J, with 14 bases between. The CDR3 contains 14 residues. In germline, CDR1 is SGDLS, CDR2 YYNGEE. Here the CDR3 reads CASSPAGATYGYTF. CDR3 in DNA: TGTGCCAGCAGCCCCGCGGGGGCCACCTATGGCTACACCTTC.

The rearrangement links TRBV5-1 to TRBJ2-2; D not certain. The CDR3 has 14 residues. The V gene's germline CDR1 is SGHRS and CDR2 YFSETQ. V was pared by 1 base and J by 0 bases, with 4 bases between. As DNA, the CDR3 is TGCGCCAGCAGCTTGAGCCCGAACACCGGGGAGCTGTTTTTT. Its translation: CASSLSPNTGELFF.

In its sample, this clonotype was seen a few times. The genes are TRBV6-1 and TRBJ2-1, with TRBD1 identical over 11 bases. With V trimmed by 8 bases and J by 4 bases, 4 bases remained unmatched. The CDR3 totals 14 residues. Per germline, CDR1 MNHNS and CDR2 SASEGT. In DNA, the CDR3 is TGTGCCAGCGATGGGGACAGGGGGTACAATGAGCAGTTCTTC. Its protein is CASDGDRGYNEQFF.

This chain uses TRBV9 with TRBJ1-1, with D possibly being TRBD1 (5 bases). The germline V and J ends were trimmed by 3 bases and 0 bases, with 6 bases remaining between them. Germline loops: CDR1 SGDLS, CDR2 YYNGEE. The CDR3 sequence is 13 residues long. The chain's CDR3 is CASSDRMNTEAFF. DNA for the CDR3: TGTGCCAGCAGCGACAGGATGAACACTGAAGCTTTCTTT.

There are a few counts of this clonotype. The CDR3 spells CASSYQGDEKLFF. In DNA, the CDR3 is TGCGCCAGCAGCTATCAGGGGGATGAAAAACTGTTTTTT. The gene calls are TRBV5-1 and TRBJ1-4; 7 bases match TRBD1. The V gene's germline CDR1 is SGHRS and CDR2 YFSETQ. Losses at the gene ends were 3 bases for V and 6 bases for J; bases not matched to a gene: 2. This CDR3 has 13 amino acids.

This clonotype was detected a few times. The chain carries TRBV27 and TRBJ2-3; TRBD2 matches 13 bases. With V trimmed by 6 bases and J by 2 bases, 8 bases remained unmatched. The germline CDR1 and CDR2 sequences are MNHEY and SMNVEV (reference sequence). The CDR3 totals 17 residues. Written as DNA, the CDR3 is TGTGCCAGCAGGCGACTAGCGGGGGGCCTTAACACAGATACGCAGTATTTT. Translating it yields CASRRLAGGLNTDTQYF.

The chain is built from TRBV6-2 or TRBV6-3 and TRBJ2-5; 7 nucleotides match TRBD2. Unmatched junction bases numbered 21, after V lost 5 bases and J lost 9 bases. The CDR3 sequence is 17 residues long. The germline V gene encodes CDR1 MNHEY and CDR2 SVGEGT. The CDR3 spells CASSLRSIERGARAQYF. CDR3 nucleotides: TGTGCCAGCAGTCTCCGGTCGATAGAGCGGGGCGCGAGGGCCCAGTACTTC.

This clonotype was seen a handful of times. The chain links TRBV6-5 to TRBJ1-1, with a possible D match to TRBD1 (6 bases). V gave up 6 bases and J gave up 10 bases, with 18 bases separating them. The CDR3 consists of 13 residues. Germline values: CDR1 MNHEY, CDR2 SVGAGI. The CDR3 DNA reads TGTGCCAGCAGCCAGGAGGGGGTGCGGGGAGCTTTCTTT. Translation: CASSQEGVRGAFF.

This clonotype turned up a few times. A junction boundary mismatches the germline segment, possibly from a read error. CDR3 residues: CASSPWPATGELFF. The CDR3, as DNA: TGTGCTAGCAGCCCATGGCCCGCTACCGGGGAGCTGTTTTTT. V is TRBV7-7 and J is TRBJ2-2, with no clear D. Germline CDR1 is SSHAT and CDR2 is FNYEAQ (reference sequence). The CDR3 loop spans 14 amino acids.